These 19 T cell receptor beta chains share one sample of origin, sequenced in a study of T cell responses to AZD1222 COVID-19 vaccine. Assay used: immunoSEQ multiplex PCR; TCRdb lists only in-frame clones, some missing. Found here are just under 100,000 clones, 70% to 90% of them singletons; the top ten hold less than 3.5%. The sample was peripheral blood, taken on day 0 of AZD1222 vaccination. Source of these receptors: an adult in good health.

The V gene is TRBV13, the J gene TRBJ2-2; 11 bases agree with TRBD2. CDR3 size: 16 residues. Losses at the gene ends were 2 bases for V and 5 bases for J; bases not matched to a gene: 4. The V gene's germline CDR1 is PRHDT and CDR2 FYEKMQ (reference sequence). For the CDR3, the DNA is TGTGCCAGCAGCTTAAATAGACTAGCGGGGACCGGGGAGCTGTTTTTT. Amino acid sequence: CASSLNRLAGTGELFF.

This clone was detected once. This chain links TRBV12-3 or TRBV12-4 with TRBJ1-5, with D tentatively TRBD1 (6 bases). V lost 5 bases and J lost 11, with 10 bases in between. The CDR3 is 11 residues long. CDR3 region: CASSVQGTQHF. In DNA, the CDR3 is TGTGCCAGCAGTGTACAGGGAACCCAGCATTTT.

The chain is built from TRBV3-1 (or the pseudogene TRBV3-2) and TRBJ2-7; tentatively, D is TRBD1 or TRBD2 (5 bases each). The V and J ends lost 3 bases and 3 bases respectively, with 15 bases between them. Per germline, CDR1 LGHDT and CDR2 YNNKEL (reference sequence). This CDR3 contains 15 residues. In nucleotides, the CDR3 is TGTGCCAGCAGCCATGAGTGGGCAGGGAGCTACGAGCAGTACTTC. Its protein is CASSHEWAGSYEQYF.

This rearrangement joins TRBV27 to TRBJ2-5, with 10 bases identical to TRBD1. Germline loops: CDR1 MNHEY, CDR2 SMNVEV (reference sequence). CDR3 size: 17 residues. The V and J ends lost 5 bases and 4 bases, in that order; junction bases with no gene match: 13. CDR3 sequence: CASSPLNRDRGRETQYF. CDR3 nucleotides: TGTGCCAGCAGTCCTCTTAACCGGGACAGGGGTCGAGAGACCCAGTACTTC.

The J gene is TRBJ2-5, the V gene TRBV2, with D tentatively TRBD2 (6 bases). The ends were cut back, 8 bases at V and 4 bases at J, with 17 bases in the middle. The germline CDR1 and CDR2 sequences are SNHLY and FYNNEI. CDR3 size: 14 residues. CDR3 nucleotide sequence: TGTGCCAGCCTGGAGGGCGTAGGAGCAGAGACCCAGTACTTC. This codes for CASLEGVGAETQYF.

J is TRBJ1-1 and V is TRBV4-1; D is undetermined. CDR1 and CDR2 (germline): MGHRA, YSYEKL. The CDR3 spans 14 residues. V was clipped by 2 bases and J by 1 base, with 8 bases between them. DNA of the CDR3: TGCGCCAGCAGCCAAATTCAGGCGAACACTGAAGCTTTCTTT. As protein: CASSQIQANTEAFF.

This chain connects TRBV30 to TRBJ1-6, with 9 bases aligning to TRBD1. The CDR3 has 13 amino acids. The germline V gene has CDR1 GTSNPN and CDR2 SVGIG (reference sequence). CDR3 loop: CASGTGYNSPLHF. The DNA of the CDR3 is TGTGCTTCCGGGACAGGGTATAATTCACCCCTCCACTTT.

In its sample, this clone was seen a few times. The gene calls are TRBV6-5 and TRBJ2-2, with TRBD2 matching over 7 bases. CDR3 size: 14 residues. Trimming took 7 bases from V and 5 from J; bases not matched to a gene: 7. Per germline, CDR1 MNHEY and CDR2 SVGAGI. CDR3: CASMMGEGTGELFF. The CDR3 coding sequence is TGTGCCAGCATGATGGGGGAGGGGACCGGGGAGCTGTTTTTT.

This clone appeared once. This rearrangement joins TRBV19 to TRBJ2-2, with D perhaps matching TRBD2 (5 bases). Germline assignment: CDR1 LNHDA and CDR2 SQIVND (reference sequence). Trimming left V 5 bases short and J 5 bases short, with 12 bases between. The CDR3 length is 14 residues. CDR3 nucleotide sequence: TGTGCCAGTAGTGCGACGGACTGGACCGGGGAGCTGTTTTTT. The encoded protein is CASSATDWTGELFF.

The V gene is TRBV2, the J gene TRBJ2-6; D gene ambiguous. V was cut by 7 bases and J by 1 base, with 5 bases left in between. The CDR3 runs to 13 residues. CDR1 is SNHLY, CDR2 FYNNEI, per germline. CDR3 sequence: CASMESGANVLTF. The CDR3 DNA sequence: TGTGCCAGCATGGAATCTGGGGCCAACGTCCTGACTTTC.

V is TRBV29-1 and J is TRBJ1-1; unclear D gene. This CDR3 contains 12 residues. V lost 6 bases and J 8 bases, leaving 16 bases between the germline ends. CDR1 and CDR2 from the germline V gene are SQVTM and ANQGSEA. The CDR3 region is CSVSKDTAEAFF. The CDR3 bases are TGCAGCGTCTCGAAAGATACAGCAGAAGCTTTCTTT.

The rearrangement joins TRBV5-1 to TRBJ1-4; D is undetermined. The germline V gene encodes CDR1 SGHRS and CDR2 YFSETQ. The germline V and J ends were trimmed by 0 bases and 2 bases, with 8 bases remaining between them. This CDR3 has 15 residues. CDR3 residues: CASSLDGVTNEKLFF. For the CDR3, the DNA is TGCGCCAGCAGCTTGGATGGGGTCACTAATGAAAAACTGTTTTTT. Combining the CDR3 with reference TRBV5-1 and TRBJ1-4 gives the whole variable domain KAGVTQTPRYLIKTRGQQVTLSCSPISGHRSVSWYQQTPGQGLQFLFEYFSETQRNKGNFPGRFSGRQFSNSRSEMNVSTLELGDSALYLCASSLDGVTNEKLFFGSGTQLSVL.

This clone appeared a single time. V is TRBV5-5 and J is TRBJ1-6; D is unresolved. Trimming cost V 0 bases and J 10 bases, with 8 bases left between them. Germline V gene sequence: CDR1 SGHKS, CDR2 YYEKEE (reference sequence). CDR3 length equals 13 residues. Here the CDR3 reads CASSLAPRSPLHF. In DNA form, the CDR3 reads TGTGCCAGCAGCTTGGCCCCACGATCACCCCTCCACTTT.

The chain is built from TRBV30 and TRBJ2-7; D unresolved. V was trimmed by 3 bases and J by 9 bases, leaving 12 bases between them. The CDR3 spans 11 residues. Per the germline V gene, CDR1 is GTSNPN and CDR2 is SVGIG (reference sequence). In DNA form, the CDR3 reads TGTGCCTGGAGGCTTCCGTTGGTGCAGTACTTC. Translation gives CAWRLPLVQYF.

J is TRBJ2-7 and V is TRBV4-2; a possible D gene is TRBD1 (7 bases). The CDR3 spans 16 residues. Trimming removed 0 bases from V and 6 bases from J, with 18 bases in between. Germline V gene lookup returns CDR1 LGHNA and CDR2 YNFKEQ. The CDR3 spells CASSQDGDGTAGEQYF. The CDR3 coding sequence is TGTGCCAGCAGCCAAGACGGGGACGGGACAGCGGGCGAGCAGTACTTC.

The J gene is TRBJ1-1, the V gene TRBV20-1; no clear D gene. Germline V gene lookup returns CDR1 DFQATT and CDR2 SNEGSKA (reference sequence). This CDR3 has 11 residues. The germline V and J ends were trimmed by 5 bases and 0 bases, with 4 bases remaining between them. The DNA for the CDR3 is TGCAGTGCTCTATTGAACACTGAAGCTTTCTTT. It codes for CSALLNTEAFF.

V is TRBV10-3 and J is TRBJ1-3; D is uncertain. CDR3 length equals 12 residues. Trimming left V 10 bases short and J 2 bases short, with 9 bases between. CDR1 is ENHRY, CDR2 SYGVKD, per germline. For the CDR3, the DNA is TGTGCCACCTCCACTACTGGAAACACCATATATTTT. It codes for CATSTTGNTIYF.

The chain employs TRBV30 and TRBJ1-4; D is ambiguous. Looked up from germline, CDR1 is GTSNPN and CDR2 is SVGIG (reference sequence). The CDR3 is made up of 12 amino acids. Trimming took 2 bases from V and 10 from J, leaving 11 bases between them. This chain's CDR3 is CAWSPPSGKLFF. CDR3 coding DNA: TGTGCCTGGAGTCCTCCCTCGGGAAAACTGTTTTTT.

The genes are TRBV6-5 and TRBJ2-1, with a tentative D call TRBD2 (5 bases). The V end lost 6 bases, the J end lost 2 bases, and 11 bases lay between the germline ends. The germline CDR1 and CDR2 sequences are MNHEY and SVGAGI. The length of the CDR3 is 14 residues. CDR3 sequence reads: CASRRAGTYNEQFF. As DNA, the CDR3 is TGTGCCAGCAGGAGGGCCGGGACCTACAATGAGCAGTTCTTC.